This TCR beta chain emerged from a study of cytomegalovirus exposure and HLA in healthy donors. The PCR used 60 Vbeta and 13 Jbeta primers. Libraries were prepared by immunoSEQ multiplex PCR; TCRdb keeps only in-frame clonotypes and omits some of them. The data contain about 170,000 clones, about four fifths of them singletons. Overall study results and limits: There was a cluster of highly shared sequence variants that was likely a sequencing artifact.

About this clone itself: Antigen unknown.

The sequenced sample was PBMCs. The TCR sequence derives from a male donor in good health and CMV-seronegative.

CDR3 region: CASSSSRSGTSGRFDEQFF. As DNA, the CDR3 is TGTGCCAGCAGTTCAAGTCGATCCGGGACTAGCGGGAGGTTCGATGAGCAGTTCTTC. The genes are TRBV28 and TRBJ2-1, with 15 bases lining up with TRBD2. Trimming cost V 4 bases and J 8 bases; bases outside gene matches: 15. Germline CDR1 MDHEN, CDR2 SYDVKM. The CDR3 has 19 amino acids.